The 26 T cell receptor beta chains listed next were all sequenced from one sample in a study of blood T cell repertoires in COVID-19. Only in-frame clones appear in the TCRdb table, and some are missing; sequencing was by immunoSEQ multiplex PCR. This table holds roughly 25,000 clones, roughly 87% found once. The sequenced material came from peripheral blood. The receptors were gathered from a man in his 70s with acute or convalescent COVID-19.

The chain is built from TRBV7-2 and TRBJ1-2, with a possible D match to TRBD1 (5 bases). The V end lost 1 base, the J end lost 8 bases, and 14 bases lay between the germline ends. The length of the CDR3 is 14 residues. The germline gives CDR1 SGHTA, CDR2 FQGNSA. In DNA, the CDR3 is TGTGCCAGCAGCTTAGTGGGGCAGGGCGGAGGCTACACCTTC. Protein product: CASSLVGQGGGYTF.

The chain couples TRBV10-3 to TRBJ1-2; D gene uncertain. Germline CDR1 reads ENHRY; CDR2 reads SYGVKD. Trimming shortened V by 2 bases and J by 0 bases, and 10 bases separated the two germline ends. The length of the CDR3 is 15 residues. The CDR3 bases are TGTGCCATCAGTGAGGGCAGGCGTACTAACTATGGCTACACCTTC. This translates into CAISEGRRTNYGYTF.

The rearrangement joins TRBV6-5 to TRBJ2-3, with TRBD2 as a possible D gene (6 bases). The CDR3 runs 15 residues. V lost 2 bases, J lost 2 bases, and 11 bases lay in between. Germline CDR1 MNHEY, CDR2 SVGAGI. The CDR3 spells CASSYIGGLTDTQYF. In DNA, the CDR3 is TGTGCCAGCAGTTACATTGGGGGACTCACAGATACGCAGTATTTT.

This clone is a singleton in its sample. The rearrangement joins TRBV6-6 to TRBJ2-7, with D unresolved. CDR1 is MNHNY, CDR2 SVGAGI, per germline (reference sequence). This CDR3 is built from 15 residues. Trimming stripped 6 bases from V and 4 bases from J, with 19 bases between. The CDR3 loop reads CASSLGRQSEYEQYF. For the CDR3, the DNA is TGTGCCAGCAGCCTAGGCCGCCAGTCCGAGTACGAGCAGTACTTC.

V usage is TRBV30 and J usage is TRBJ2-3; 12 positions match TRBD2. The CDR3 has 17 residues. CDR1 and CDR2 from the germline V gene are GTSNPN and SVGIG (reference sequence). J was trimmed by 2 bases and V by 1 base; bases with no gene match: 7. In DNA form, the CDR3 reads TGTGCCTGGAGTGGAGGACTAGCGGGGTATACCACAGATACGCAGTATTTT. Residues: CAWSGGLAGYTTDTQYF.

This chain joins TRBV9 and TRBJ1-3; D is unclear. The CDR3 is 12 amino acids. Germline V gene sequence: CDR1 SGDLS, CDR2 YYNGEE. V was clipped by 4 bases and J by 2 bases, with 4 bases between them. CDR3 sequence reads: CASSSPGNTIYF. The CDR3 bases are TGTGCCAGCAGCAGCCCTGGAAACACCATATATTTT.

The chain employs TRBV5-1 and TRBJ1-4, with a weak D call TRBD1 (5 bases). CDR1 and CDR2 (germline): SGHRS, YFSETQ. This CDR3 region has 14 residues. Trimming removed 0 bases at V and 10 bases at J, with 13 bases between. CDR3 in amino acids: CASSLEQERGKLFF. CDR3 bases: TGCGCCAGCAGCTTGGAGCAGGAAAGGGGAAAACTGTTTTTT.

The chain is built from TRBV21-1 and TRBJ1-5. TRBV21-1 is a recognized pseudogene. This CDR3 spans 16 amino acids. The CDR3 protein is CASSTFTREFNQPQHF. In DNA, the CDR3 is TGTGCCAGCAGCACTTTTACTCGGGAATTCAATCAGCCCCAGCATTTT.

This clone came up once. In DNA form, the CDR3 reads TGTGCCAGCAGTTCGACCGGGACAGGGATATACGAGCAGTACTTC. Translation: CASSSTGTGIYEQYF. The rearrangement joins TRBV27 to TRBJ2-7; TRBD1 matches 9 bases. The CDR3 contains 15 residues. Germline CDR1 is MNHEY and CDR2 is SMNVEV (reference sequence). The V gene end was trimmed by 4 bases and the J gene end by 4 bases; junction bases not matched to a gene: 8.

This chain uses TRBV7-8 with TRBJ1-4; possible D gene TRBD1, 5 bases. The CDR3 totals 16 residues. Trimming took off 5 bases at V and 5 bases at J, with 18 bases between the two ends. Germline V gene sequence: CDR1 SGHVS, CDR2 FQNEAQ. CDR3 in DNA: TGTGCCAGCAGCCCCTGGCAGGGCCAATCCAATGAAAAACTGTTTTTT. Translation gives CASSPWQGQSNEKLFF.

The chain uses TRBV18 and TRBJ1-4, with 8 bases aligning to TRBD1. This CDR3 has 14 residues. J lost 7 bases, V lost 3 bases, and 4 bases had no gene match. Per the germline V gene, CDR1 is KGHSH and CDR2 is LQKENI. CDR3 nucleotides: TGTGCCAGCTCACCGGAACAGGGGGGTGAAAAACTGTTTTTT. This gives the protein CASSPEQGGEKLFF.

V gene TRBV19 combines with J gene TRBJ2-2; TRBD1 matches 7 bases. The CDR3 consists of 13 residues. Trimming took 3 bases from V and 7 from J; bases not matched to a gene: 2. The germline V gene has CDR1 LNHDA and CDR2 SQIVND (reference sequence). In DNA, the CDR3 is TGTGCCAGTAGTATGGGACAGATCGGGGAGCTGTTTTTT. The encoded protein is CASSMGQIGELFF. Full variable domain (missing parts from reference TRBV19 and TRBJ2-2): DGGITQSPKYLFRKEGQNVTLSCEQNLNHDAMYWYRQDPGQGLRLIYYSQIVNDFQKGDIAEGYSVSREKKESFPLTVTSAQKNPTAFYLCASSMGQIGELFFGEGSRLTVL.

V gene TRBV28 combines with J gene TRBJ2-2; TRBD2 might be the D (6 bases). The germline CDR1 and CDR2 sequences are MDHEN and SYDVKM. Trimming removed 2 bases at V and 4 bases at J, with 11 bases between. The CDR3 runs 15 residues. The CDR3 is CASSLRAGITGELFF. The CDR3 DNA sequence: TGTGCCAGCAGTTTAAGGGCGGGGATCACCGGGGAGCTGTTTTTT.

The chain uses TRBV5-1 and TRBJ1-6; D is possibly TRBD1 (6 bases). Trimming left V 4 bases short and J 9 bases short, with 17 bases between. CDR1 and CDR2 (germline): SGHRS, YFSETQ. The CDR3 has 15 amino acids. The DNA of the CDR3 is TGCGCCAGCAGCACCCGGACAGACCGTGTTTCACCCCTCCACTTT. This translates into CASSTRTDRVSPLHF. Based on the CDR3 plus reference TRBV5-1 and TRBJ1-6, the full variable domain is KAGVTQTPRYLIKTRGQQVTLSCSPISGHRSVSWYQQTPGQGLQFLFEYFSETQRNKGNFPGRFSGRQFSNSRSEMNVSTLELGDSALYLCASSTRTDRVSPLHFGNGTRLTVT.

The chain couples TRBV21-1 to TRBJ1-4. TRBV21-1 constitutes a pseudogene. This CDR3 spans 15 amino acids. As DNA, the CDR3 is TGTGCCAGCAGCCCCGAGGGCCTAGCCCGGGAAAAACTGTTTTTT. This codes for CASSPEGLAREKLFF.

The J gene is TRBJ1-2, the V gene TRBV5-1; 9 bases are a match to TRBD1. V shed 4 bases, J shed 7 bases, and the junction held 8 bases outside the gene matches. CDR3 length equals 14 residues. Germline assignment: CDR1 SGHRS and CDR2 YFSETQ. The CDR3 loop reads CASSPDRGSGGYTF. The CDR3 nucleotides read TGCGCCAGCAGCCCCGACAGGGGGTCGGGTGGCTACACCTTC.

The chain carries TRBV12-5 and TRBJ1-1; D possibly corresponds to TRBD1 (5 bases). CDR1 LGHNT and CDR2 FRNRAP come from the germline V gene. The CDR3 extends over 17 amino acids. V was clipped by 2 bases and J by 1 base, with 17 bases between them. This CDR3 is CASGLSPQGSWNTEAFF. The CDR3 DNA reads TGTGCTAGTGGTTTGTCCCCGCAGGGATCGTGGAACACTGAAGCTTTCTTT.

The chain links TRBV30 to TRBJ1-6; the match to TRBD1 covers 8 bases. From germline, CDR1 is GTSNPN and CDR2 SVGIG (reference sequence). The junction had 5 bases not matched to a gene; V was cut back by 2 bases and J by 5 bases. The CDR3 has 15 residues. The CDR3 nucleotides read TGTGCCTGGAGTCCTGGACAGGGAGATAATTCACCCCTCCACTTT. Translation: CAWSPGQGDNSPLHF.

The chain carries TRBV6-5 and TRBJ2-5, with 7 bases fitting TRBD1. The germline CDR1 and CDR2 sequences are MNHEY and SVGAGI. This CDR3 is built from 13 residues. V lost 8 bases and J lost 7; bases outside the gene matches: 10. This chain's CDR3 is CASGPGQSRTQYF. Written as DNA, the CDR3 is TGTGCCAGCGGACCGGGACAGTCCCGGACCCAGTACTTC.

V and J are TRBV28 and TRBJ1-5; D is uncertain. The germline V gene has CDR1 MDHEN and CDR2 SYDVKM. This CDR3 contains 14 residues. V lost 4 bases and J lost 2, with 9 bases in between. CDR3 sequence (DNA): TGTGCCAGCAGTTCGGAGGTGGGCAATCAGCCCCAGCATTTT. Amino acids: CASSSEVGNQPQHF.

The chain uses TRBV19 and TRBJ2-6; D gene uncertain. CDR1 is LNHDA and CDR2 is SQIVND in the germline V gene (reference sequence). Trimming removed 7 bases from V and 0 bases from J, with 4 bases in between. This CDR3 is 13 amino acids long. The CDR3 loop is CASMSSGANVLTF. The CDR3 DNA sequence: TGTGCCAGTATGAGCTCTGGGGCCAACGTCCTGACTTTC.

A single count supports this clone. The V call is TRBV28, the J call TRBJ2-7; 9 bases match TRBD2. This CDR3 contains 19 residues. The J segment lost 6 bases and the V segment lost 7 bases, leaving 25 bases of the junction unmatched. CDR1 is MDHEN, CDR2 SYDVKM, per germline. The CDR3 nucleotides read TGTGCCAGCACCAAAGCCCAGGGCGTTTGGCAGGCGGGAGGGCCCGAGCAGTACTTC. This codes for CASTKAQGVWQAGGPEQYF.

The rearrangement uses TRBV11-2 and TRBJ2-7; D is possibly TRBD1 (6 bases). Germline loops: CDR1 SGHAT, CDR2 FQNNGV. Trimming removed 5 bases at V and 0 bases at J, with 23 bases between. This CDR3 has 18 amino acids. In DNA, the CDR3 is TGTGCCAGCAGCCCCCGTAAATGGTCAGGGGATAGCTCCTACGAGCAGTACTTC. Translating it yields CASSPRKWSGDSSYEQYF.

The chain links TRBV19 to TRBJ2-1; 11 positions match TRBD2. This CDR3 has 13 residues. Germline lookup yields CDR1 LNHDA and CDR2 SQIVND (reference sequence). V was clipped by 6 bases and J by 7 bases; unmatched bases: 2. The CDR3 DNA reads as TGTGCCAGTAGCGGGACTAGCGGAAATGAGCAGTTCTTC. Translating it yields CASSGTSGNEQFF.

This clone appeared a few times. This chain links TRBV29-1 with TRBJ2-7; 7 nucleotides align to TRBD2. Germline trimming cut 4 bases from V and 0 bases from J; bases unmatched to any gene: 6. Germline lookup yields CDR1 SQVTM and CDR2 ANQGSEA. This CDR3 contains 14 residues. CDR3 coding DNA: TGCAGCGTTGGTGGCGGCGGGAGCTCCTACGAGCAGTACTTC. Translation gives CSVGGGGSSYEQYF.

The rearrangement joins TRBV28 to TRBJ1-1, with D tentatively TRBD1 (6 bases). This CDR3 is built from 14 residues. Between the trimmed V and J ends, which lost 5 bases and 8 bases, there was a span of 18 bases. Germline values: CDR1 MDHEN, CDR2 SYDVKM. The CDR3 DNA follows: TGTGCCAGCAGTCCGAGATTACTGGGGGCAGAAGCTTTCTTT. Its translation is CASSPRLLGAEAFF. The variable domain in full, completed from reference TRBV28 and TRBJ1-1, reads DVKVTQSSRYLVKRTGEKVFLECVQDMDHENMFWYRQDPGLGLRLIYFSYDVKMKEKGDIPEGYSVSREKKERFSLILESASTNQTSMYLCASSPRLLGAEAFFGQGTRLTVV.